The 3 T cell receptor beta chains given below trace back to one sample, sequenced in a study of T cells in Graves' hyperthyroidism and ophthalmopathy. From RNA transcripts, TCR beta CDR3 regions were amplified. During a first-round RT-PCR of the TCR CDR3, the HTBI primer set was used. TCRdb recomputed calls from the multiplex PCR reads with MiXCR, one row per CDR3 protein. Here the sample spans under 350,000 distinct CDR3 sequences, roughly 15% being singletons. The specimen sequenced was blood. The receptors here all came from a middle-aged woman with Graves' hyperthyroidism.

Here the CDR3 reads CASSPTLAGLYEQYF. CDR3 in DNA: TGTGCCAGCAGTCCCACCCTAGCGGGCCTCTACGAGCAGTACTTC. The chain carries TRBV12-3 or TRBV12-4 and TRBJ2-7; 8 positions match TRBD2. The V and J ends lost 5 bases and 3 bases, in that order; junction bases with no gene match: 9. The length of the CDR3 is 15 residues.

To note about this clonotype: A much larger clonotype is one base distant, so this may be a read error. CDR3 coding DNA: TGTGCCAGCAGGACCTACCTATTGTACAATAAGCAGTTCTTC. It encodes CASRTYLLYNKQFF. The chain uses TRBV13 and TRBJ2-1; D call uncertain. The CDR3 contains 14 residues. Germline-derived CDR1 and CDR2 are PRHDT and FYEKMQ (reference sequence).

This chain uses TRBV28 with TRBJ2-6, with a possible D match to TRBD2 (5 bases). The CDR3 covers 16 residues. V was cut by 6 bases and J by 4 bases, with 16 bases left in between. CDR1 MDHEN and CDR2 SYDVKM come from the germline V gene. DNA for the CDR3: TGTGCCAGCAGCCGCCGCCGGGCGGGCGGGGCCAACGTCCTGACTTTC. This codes for CASSRRRAGGANVLTF. Drawing the rest from reference TRBV28 and TRBJ2-6, the complete variable domain is DVKVTQSSRYLVKRTGEKVFLECVQDMDHENMFWYRQDPGLGLRLIYFSYDVKMKEKGDIPEGYSVSREKKERFSLILESASTNQTSMYLCASSRRRAGGANVLTFGAGSRLTVL.